The 29 T cell receptor beta chains given below trace back to one sample, sequenced in a study of CD8 T cells in ankylosing spondylitis. TCRdb used MiXCR to reprocess the 5' RACE reads, holding one entry per CDR3 protein. The sample contains 200,000 to 250,000 distinct CDR3 sequences, 18% of which appear only once. Their cognate antigens are unknown. Study outcomes and limitations: Typical of ankylosing spondylitis blood, it appeared, was a TCR beta motif of eight highly homologous variants.

The sequencing input was blood, either unsorted or a sorted T cell fraction (not recorded which). All receptors derive from a male donor with ankylosing spondylitis.

The chain recombines TRBV7-9 with TRBJ2-7; possibly TRBD2 for D (5 bases). This CDR3 comprises 14 residues. From germline, CDR1 is SEHNR and CDR2 FQNEAQ (reference sequence). V was trimmed by 1 base and J by 1 base, leaving 8 bases between them. As DNA, the CDR3 is TGTGCCAGCAGCTTAGACGGGAAATCCTACGAGCAGTACTTC. Protein product: CASSLDGKSYEQYF.

The rearrangement uses TRBV4-1 and TRBJ1-2; no firm D call. Germline values: CDR1 MGHRA, CDR2 YSYEKL. Trimming pared 5 bases from V and 2 bases from J, leaving 12 bases between. This CDR3 region has 14 residues. CDR3 in DNA: TGCGCCAGCAGCACGGCCCCGGGGAACTATGGCTACACCTTC. Its protein product is CASSTAPGNYGYTF.

This chain connects TRBV6-1 to TRBJ1-2; TRBD1 is a possible D gene (5 bases). This CDR3 contains 13 residues. Per the germline V gene, CDR1 is MNHNS and CDR2 is SASEGT. Trimming stripped 4 bases from V and 4 bases from J, with 10 bases between. The CDR3 loop reads CASSANGGYGYTF. Here the CDR3 DNA reads TGTGCCAGCAGTGCAAACGGGGGCTATGGCTACACCTTC.

This clonotype was detected ten times or more. This chain connects TRBV12-3 or TRBV12-4 to TRBJ2-5; D gene unclear. The CDR3 has 13 residues. The V gene lost 5 bases and the J gene lost 2 bases, with 9 bases spanning the gap. The DNA of the CDR3 is TGTGCCAGCAGTAGGTGGGCGCAAGAGACCCAGTACTTC. Protein sequence: CASSRWAQETQYF.

The chain is built from TRBV7-9 and TRBJ2-7; maybe TRBD2 (5 bases). Germline CDR1 reads SEHNR; CDR2 reads FQNEAQ (reference sequence). CDR3 length equals 13 residues. V shed 5 bases and J shed 5 bases, with 13 bases lying between them. CDR3 in DNA: TGTGCCAGCAGCACGGACTTCTTCGACGAGCAGTACTTC. This encodes CASSTDFFDEQYF.

This sequence joins TRBV30 and TRBJ2-7; no reliable D call. V was cut by 0 bases and J by 2 bases, with 11 bases left in between. Germline CDR1 is GTSNPN and CDR2 is SVGIG (reference sequence). This CDR3 comprises 14 residues. This CDR3 reads CAWSVDGRAYEQYF. DNA of the CDR3: TGTGCCTGGAGTGTCGATGGACGAGCCTACGAGCAGTACTTC.

The chain combines TRBV7-8 with TRBJ2-1; TRBD2 aligns across 13 bases. The CDR3 sequence is 18 residues long. Per the germline V gene, CDR1 is SGHVS and CDR2 is FQNEAQ. V lost 2 bases to trimming and J lost 7 bases; unmatched junction nucleotides: 11. The CDR3 sequence is CASSLRSVLTSGRNEQFF. The CDR3 coding sequence is TGTGCCAGCAGCTTACGGTCGGTTCTGACTAGCGGGAGGAATGAGCAGTTCTTC.

This clonotype has more than one count but fewer than ten. The CDR3 protein is CASSLSPNEQFF. The CDR3 bases are TGTGCCAGCAGCTTGAGTCCGAATGAGCAGTTCTTC. This chain links TRBV5-5 with TRBJ2-1; D uncertain. The V end was cut by 1 base, the J end by 7 bases, with 6 bases between. The CDR3 consists of 12 residues. From germline, CDR1 is SGHKS and CDR2 YYEKEE (reference sequence). The full variable domain, its missing parts supplied by reference TRBV5-5 and TRBJ2-1, is DAGVTQSPTHLIKTRGQQVTLRCSPISGHKSVSWYQQVLGQGPQFIFQYYEKEERGRGNFPDRFSARQFPNYSSELNVNALLLGDSALYLCASSLSPNEQFFGPGTRLTVL.

This clonotype has ten or more counts. V usage is TRBV12-3 or TRBV12-4 and J usage is TRBJ2-7, with D unresolved. Trimming stripped 1 base from V and 2 bases from J, with 6 bases between. This CDR3 has 13 residues. The CDR3, as DNA: TGTGCCAGCAGTTTAGGGTCTACCTACGAGCAGTACTTC. Translation: CASSLGSTYEQYF.

The chain combines TRBV7-8 with TRBJ2-7, with 10 bases aligning to TRBD1. V shed 2 bases and J 6 bases; nucleotides not matched to a gene: 7. From germline, CDR1 is SGHVS and CDR2 FQNEAQ. The CDR3 is 15 residues long. The CDR3 here is CASSLRGQGIFEQYF. The CDR3 DNA follows: TGTGCCAGCAGCTTACGGGGACAGGGGATCTTCGAGCAGTACTTC.

V is TRBV12-3 or TRBV12-4 and J is TRBJ2-1, with TRBD2 identical over 8 bases. Losses at the gene ends were 4 bases for V and 5 bases for J; bases not matched to a gene: 7. There are 15 residues in the CDR3. CDR3 bases: TGTGCCAGCAGTTCCAGGACTAGCAGTAACAATGAGCAGTTCTTC. This sequence encodes CASSSRTSSNNEQFF.

This clonotype was recorded many times. This rearrangement joins TRBV4-1 to TRBJ2-1; the match to TRBD2 covers 10 bases. The V gene's germline CDR1 is MGHRA and CDR2 YSYEKL. The CDR3 sequence is 17 residues long. J lost 4 bases, V lost 0 bases, and 6 bases had no gene match. The CDR3, as DNA: TGCGCCAGCAGCCAAGATGGAATAGCGGGAGGTTACAATGAGCAGTTCTTC. Its translation is CASSQDGIAGGYNEQFF.

The rearrangement joins TRBV29-1 to TRBJ2-3; 8 nucleotides agree with TRBD2. Germline V CDR1 and CDR2: SQVTM, ANQGSEA. CDR3 length equals 15 residues. Losses at the gene ends were 1 base for V and 1 base for J; bases not matched to a gene: 4. CDR3 loop: CSVEGSGTRTDTQYF. DNA for the CDR3: TGCAGCGTTGAAGGTAGCGGGACCCGCACAGATACGCAGTATTTT.

In this sample, this clonotype turned up a few times. The chain carries TRBV28 and TRBJ2-7, with 7 bases that match TRBD1. The CDR3 contains 16 residues. From germline, CDR1 is MDHEN and CDR2 SYDVKM. J gave up 3 bases and V 5 bases, and 13 bases lay outside the gene matches. This chain's CDR3 is CASSPQTGIGVYEQYF. As DNA, the CDR3 is TGTGCCAGCAGTCCCCAGACAGGGATCGGAGTCTACGAGCAGTACTTC.

The rearrangement uses TRBV11-2 and TRBJ2-3; D might be TRBD2 (5 bases). Germline CDR1 reads SGHAT; CDR2 reads FQNNGV. V lost 1 base, J lost 5 bases, and 7 bases lay in between. The CDR3 has 13 amino acids. The CDR3 DNA sequence: TGTGCCAGCAGCTTAGTGGGAGTAGATACGCAGTATTTT. Protein sequence: CASSLVGVDTQYF. Full variable domain (remainder filled in from reference TRBV11-2 and TRBJ2-3): EAGVAQSPRYKIIEKRQSVAFWCNPISGHATLYWYQQILGQGPKLLIQFQNNGVVDDSQLPKDRFSAERLKGVDSTLKIQPAKLEDSAVYLCASSLVGVDTQYFGPGTRLTVL.

In its sample, this clonotype was seen many times. The chain is built from TRBV29-1 and TRBJ2-1; 7 positions match TRBD1. Germline V CDR1 and CDR2: SQVTM, ANQGSEA. The CDR3 consists of 14 residues. The J segment lost 3 bases and the V segment lost 0 bases, leaving 2 bases of the junction unmatched. The CDR3, as DNA: TGCAGCGTTGAAGATGGGACAGACTACAATGAGCAGTTCTTC. It specifies CSVEDGTDYNEQFF.

This clonotype was recorded a few times. The chain is built from TRBV6-5 and TRBJ1-4, with TRBD1 matching 10 bases. The CDR3 length is 14 residues. Per germline, CDR1 MNHEY and CDR2 SVGAGI. The ends lost 5 bases at V and 4 bases at J; junction bases unmatched: 1. CDR3 amino acids: CASSRTGGNEKLFF. Here the CDR3 DNA reads TGTGCCAGCAGTCGGACAGGGGGTAATGAAAAACTGTTTTTT.

The chain has TRBV28 and TRBJ1-1, with TRBD1 as a possible D gene (5 bases). The CDR3 has 14 amino acids. The germline CDR1 and CDR2 sequences are MDHEN and SYDVKM. The V gene lost 6 bases and the J gene lost 5 bases, with 16 bases spanning the gap. The CDR3 DNA follows: TGTGCCAGCAGCCTCGAGACAGAAATGACTGAAGCTTTCTTT. Its protein product is CASSLETEMTEAFF.

This clonotype was seen at least ten times. The chain uses TRBV2 and TRBJ1-6; no firm D call. Germline lookup yields CDR1 SNHLY and CDR2 FYNNEI. The CDR3 spans 15 residues. V lost 7 bases and J lost 5, with 15 bases in between. The CDR3 loop is CASKRTFNDNSPLHF. CDR3 DNA: TGTGCCAGCAAGAGGACGTTCAACGATAATTCACCCCTCCACTTT.

V is TRBV28 and J is TRBJ1-4; 8 bases map to TRBD1. Trimming took 5 bases from V and 7 from J; bases not matched to a gene: 3. Germline-derived CDR1 and CDR2 are MDHEN and SYDVKM. The CDR3 totals 13 residues. CDR3 coding DNA: TGTGCCAGCAGTCCTGGGACAGGTGAAAAACTGTTTTTT. Translating it yields CASSPGTGEKLFF.

This clonotype was detected only a few times. V and J are TRBV29-1 and TRBJ2-5; TRBD1 matches 7 bases. Germline-derived CDR1 and CDR2 are SQVTM and ANQGSEA. There are 16 residues in the CDR3. Trimming cost V 3 bases and J 0 bases; bases outside gene matches: 10. Written as DNA, the CDR3 is TGCAGCGTTGAGGAACAGGGGACCCACTACCAAGAGACCCAGTACTTC. It codes for CSVEEQGTHYQETQYF.

This clonotype was seen many times. The V gene is TRBV29-1, the J gene TRBJ2-7; 7 bases fit TRBD1. This CDR3 comprises 13 residues. The germline CDR1 and CDR2 sequences are SQVTM and ANQGSEA. The V gene end was trimmed by 3 bases and the J gene end by 1 base; junction bases not matched to a gene: 3. CDR3 bases: TGCAGCGTTGAGGACAGGTATTCCTACGAGCAGTACTTC. This sequence encodes CSVEDRYSYEQYF.

The rearrangement links TRBV4-1 to TRBJ2-7; TRBD2 matches at 7 bases. CDR1 MGHRA and CDR2 YSYEKL come from the germline V gene. V lost 0 bases, J lost 0 bases, and 2 bases stayed unmatched. This CDR3 has 15 residues. CDR3 DNA: TGCGCCAGCAGCCAAGAGTGGGAGGGCTCCTACGAGCAGTACTTC. Amino acids: CASSQEWEGSYEQYF.

Only a few counts were recorded for this clonotype. The CDR3 loop reads CSVEDRDYTEAFF. The CDR3 DNA sequence: TGCAGCGTCGAGGACAGGGACTACACTGAAGCTTTCTTT. The V and J genes are TRBV29-1 and TRBJ1-1; 8 bases align to TRBD1. V lost 6 bases to trimming and J lost 3 bases; unmatched junction nucleotides: 6. The CDR3 sequence is 13 residues long. CDR1 and CDR2 from the germline V gene are SQVTM and ANQGSEA.

A few counts support this clonotype. The chain combines TRBV18 with TRBJ1-2; D unclear. In germline, CDR1 is KGHSH, CDR2 LQKENI. This CDR3 has 14 residues. Trimming stripped 0 bases from V and 0 bases from J, with 5 bases between. The CDR3 spells CASSPPTANYGYTF. CDR3 sequence (DNA): TGTGCCAGCTCACCACCGACGGCTAACTATGGCTACACCTTC.

V usage is TRBV4-3 and J usage is TRBJ2-3; 15 bases map to TRBD2. The germline gives CDR1 LGHNA, CDR2 YSLEER. After removal of 4 bases from V and 1 base from J, the junction contained 6 bases not matched to a gene. CDR3 length: 18 amino acids. The CDR3, as DNA: TGCGCCAGCAGCCCCGGACTAGCGGGGGGGAGGGGCACAGATACGCAGTATTTT. It yields the protein CASSPGLAGGRGTDTQYF.

To note about this clonotype: At one end the junction does not follow the germline gene, possibly because of a read error. This chain connects TRBV4-2 to TRBJ2-3, with 8 bases lining up with TRBD2. CDR3 length equals 16 residues. Germline-derived CDR1 and CDR2 are LGHNA and YNFKEQ. CDR3 loop: CASSQELAGYTETQYF. Written as DNA, the CDR3 is TGTGCCAGCAGCCAAGAGTTAGCGGGGTACACAGAAACGCAGTATTTT.

This clonotype came up a few times. The J gene is TRBJ2-7, the V gene TRBV7-9, with a tentative D call TRBD1 (6 bases). CDR3 length: 15 amino acids. V lost 1 base and J lost 6, with 16 bases in between. Germline-derived CDR1 and CDR2 are SEHNR and FQNEAQ (reference sequence). In DNA form, the CDR3 reads TGTGCCAGCAGCTTAGTTGACAGGCCAGGGCTCGAGCAGTACTTC. The encoded protein is CASSLVDRPGLEQYF.

This clonotype was seen a handful of times. The J gene is TRBJ2-3, the V gene TRBV10-2, with D unresolved. The length of the CDR3 is 15 residues. V was clipped by 2 bases and J by 4 bases, with 13 bases between them. The germline V gene encodes CDR1 WSHSY and CDR2 SAAADI. CDR3: CASSEVWVGADTQYF. The CDR3 region has the DNA TGCGCCAGCAGTGAGGTTTGGGTTGGAGCAGATACGCAGTATTTT.